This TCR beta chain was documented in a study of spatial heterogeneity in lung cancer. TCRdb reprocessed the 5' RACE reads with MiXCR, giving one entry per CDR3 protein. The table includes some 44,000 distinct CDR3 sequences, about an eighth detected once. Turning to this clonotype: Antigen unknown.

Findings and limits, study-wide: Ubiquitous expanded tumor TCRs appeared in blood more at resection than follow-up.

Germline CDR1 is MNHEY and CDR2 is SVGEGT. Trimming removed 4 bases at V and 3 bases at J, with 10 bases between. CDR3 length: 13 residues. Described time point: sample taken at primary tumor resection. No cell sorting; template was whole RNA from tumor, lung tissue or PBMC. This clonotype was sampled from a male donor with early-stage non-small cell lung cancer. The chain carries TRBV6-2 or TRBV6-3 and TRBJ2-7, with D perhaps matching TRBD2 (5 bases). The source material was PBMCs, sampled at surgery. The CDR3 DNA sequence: TGTGCCAGCAGTTTGGAGGATGGCTACGAGCAGTACTTC. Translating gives CASSLEDGYEQYF.